This TCR beta chain was documented in a study of blood T cell repertoires in COVID-19. Only in-frame clones appear in the TCRdb table, and some are missing; sequencing was by immunoSEQ multiplex PCR. This sample has 25,000 to 30,000 clones; roughly 90% occur once, and the top ten carry around 3.5%. The sample was peripheral blood. The receptor was derived from a human donor in a cohort sampled during active COVID-19.

The CDR3 DNA follows: TGTGCCAGCAGCTCCGGACAGTATAATTCACCCCTCCACTTT. The encoded protein is CASSSGQYNSPLHF. The chain links TRBV13 to TRBJ1-6; TRBD1 might be the D (6 bases). The CDR3 extends over 14 amino acids. Germline loops: CDR1 PRHDT, CDR2 FYEKMQ (reference sequence). V was shortened by 4 bases and J by 4 bases, with 8 bases between the two germline ends.